This T cell receptor (beta chain) was sequenced in a study of blood T cell repertoires in COVID-19. CDR3 length equals 14 residues. Between the trimmed V and J ends, which lost 2 bases and 3 bases, there was a span of 11 bases. Germline CDR1 is SGHDT and CDR2 is YYEEEE. This clone was counted a single time. Method: immunoSEQ multiplex PCR; TCRdb's copy keeps in-frame clones and lacks some. The sample has 52,000 or so clones, less than 95% seen once; the top ten hold approximately 3.4%. The TCR originated in a human donor in a cohort sampled during active COVID-19. The chain joins TRBV5-6 to TRBJ1-2, with D tentatively TRBD1 (5 bases). Sequenced material: peripheral blood. The CDR3 bases are TGTGCCAGCAGCTTAGTGGGGCGCGACTATGGCTACACCTTC. Its translation: CASSLVGRDYGYTF. The whole variable domain, remainder taken from reference TRBV5-6 and TRBJ1-2, is DAGVTQSPTHLIKTRGQQVTLRCSPKSGHDTVSWYQQALGQGPQFIFQYYEEEERQRGNFPDRFSGHQFPNYSSELNVNALLLGDSALYLCASSLVGRDYGYTFGSGTRLTVV.